Only a few counts were recorded for the clone carrying this T cell receptor (beta chain). These data originate in a study of identical twins. The CDR3 has 14 residues. Germline loops: CDR1 DFQATT, CDR2 SNEGSKA (reference sequence). The V gene lost 3 bases and the J gene lost 2 bases, with 13 bases spanning the gap. TCRdb used MiXCR to reprocess the 5' RACE reads, holding one entry per CDR3 protein. The table has 400,000 to 550,000 distinct CDR3 sequences, approximately 22% seen once. These same data were also listed under a study on T cells expressing NK-cell markers. According to that study: Dominant NKG2C+ clonotypes in five or six donors made up about 1.0-7.0% of CD8+ T cells. A few donors' CD3+CD56-NKG2C+ cells were dominated by the same clonotypes.

V is TRBV20-1 and J is TRBJ1-1; no firm D call. This clonotype was sampled from a young woman in good health. Sequencing was carried out using CD4+ T cells sorted from blood. CDR3 amino acids: CSASGGISNTEAFF. Here the CDR3 DNA reads TGCAGTGCTAGTGGTGGTATCTCAAACACTGAAGCTTTCTTT.